Shown below are 26 T cell receptor beta chains from a single sample sequenced in a study of cytomegalovirus exposure and HLA in healthy donors. The primer mix had 60 Vbeta and 13 Jbeta primers. Profiling relied on immunoSEQ multiplex PCR, and the TCRdb table lists in-frame clones only, not all of them. The table includes 85,000 to 130,000 clones, about 68% detected once. Input material: PBMCs. All receptors derive from a male donor in good health and CMV-seropositive.

The genes are TRBV28 and TRBJ1-5; D unresolved. Trimming removed 6 bases from V and 2 bases from J, with 14 bases in between. The CDR3 totals 15 residues. CDR1 and CDR2 from the germline V gene are MDHEN and SYDVKM. The CDR3 protein is CASSLAGRGNQPQHF. In nucleotides, the CDR3 is TGTGCCAGCAGCCTCGCGGGGAGGGGCAATCAGCCCCAGCATTTT.

The chain recombines TRBV4-2 with TRBJ1-2; D is perhaps TRBD1 (5 bases). V lost 0 bases, J lost 4 bases, and 15 bases lay in between. Looked up from germline, CDR1 is LGHNA and CDR2 is YNFKEQ. The CDR3 loop spans 16 amino acids. As DNA, the CDR3 is TGTGCCAGCAGCCAAGAATGGGGCCAGGGCCCCTATGGCTACACCTTC. It codes for CASSQEWGQGPYGYTF.

The chain carries TRBV6-1 and TRBJ1-2; D is possibly TRBD1 (6 bases). CDR1 and CDR2 from the germline V gene are MNHNS and SASEGT. CDR3 length: 13 residues. V was pared by 4 bases and J by 3 bases, with 9 bases between. As DNA, the CDR3 is TGTGCCAGCAGTGCGACAGGAGACTATGGCTACACCTTC. Translation gives CASSATGDYGYTF.

This sequence joins TRBV2 and TRBJ2-2, with D possibly TRBD1 on 6 matching bases. CDR3 size: 14 residues. Germline CDR1 and CDR2: SNHLY and FYNNEI. Trimming took 5 bases from V and 1 from J, leaving 8 bases between them. The CDR3 sequence: CASSIGGNTGELFF. The CDR3, as DNA: TGTGCCAGCAGTATAGGGGGGAACACCGGGGAGCTGTTTTTT.

J is TRBJ2-1 and V is TRBV18, with TRBD1 matching over 9 bases. The CDR3 length is 14 residues. The J segment lost 6 bases and the V segment lost 3 bases, leaving 3 bases of the junction unmatched. Germline-derived CDR1 and CDR2 are KGHSH and LQKENI. The CDR3 loop is CASSPGQGANEQFF. CDR3 nucleotide sequence: TGTGCCAGCTCACCGGGACAGGGTGCCAATGAGCAGTTCTTC.

The gene calls are TRBV30 and TRBJ1-2; D is perhaps TRBD1 (6 bases). CDR1 and CDR2 (germline): GTSNPN, SVGIG (reference sequence). The CDR3 covers 14 residues. With 4 bases removed from V and 5 bases from J, the gap between germline ends came to 17 bases. CDR3 DNA sequence: TGTGCCTGGAATCCAGGGGTTTCTACTTATGGCTACACCTTC. It yields the protein CAWNPGVSTYGYTF. Variable domain in full (rest from reference TRBV30 and TRBJ1-2): SQTIHQWPATLVQPVGSPLSLECTVEGTSNPNLYWYRQAAGRGLQLLFYSVGIGQISSEVPQNLSASRPQDRQFILSSKKLLLSDSGFYLCAWNPGVSTYGYTFGSGTRLTVV.

The chain uses TRBV6-4 and TRBJ2-6; 9 nucleotides match TRBD1. CDR1 and CDR2 (germline): MRHNA, SNTAGT. V shed 3 bases, J shed 0 bases, and the junction held 0 bases outside the gene matches. The CDR3 is made up of 16 amino acids. CDR3 sequence: CASSETGGSGANVLTF. CDR3 DNA: TGTGCCAGCAGTGAGACAGGGGGCTCTGGGGCCAACGTCCTGACTTTC.

This clone has only a few counts. The chain recombines TRBV4-3 with TRBJ2-7; TRBD1 agrees at 9 bases. This CDR3 contains 15 residues. The V and J ends lost 6 bases and 9 bases, in that order; junction bases with no gene match: 15. Germline CDR1 is LGHNA and CDR2 is YSLEER. In DNA form, the CDR3 reads TGCGCCAGCAGTCCCGGGACAGGGCTCCCCTTTGGGCAGTACTTC. Translating gives CASSPGTGLPFGQYF.

CDR3 sequence: CASSYAGTGASPLHF. The CDR3 nucleotides are TGTGCCAGCAGTTATGCGGGGACAGGGGCTTCACCCCTCCACTTT. The gene calls are TRBV11-3 and TRBJ1-6, with 10 bases lining up with TRBD1. From germline, CDR1 is SGHNT and CDR2 YENEEA. The CDR3 is 15 amino acids. The V and J ends lost 6 bases and 9 bases, in that order; junction bases with no gene match: 8. Full variable domain (remainder filled in from reference TRBV11-3 and TRBJ1-6): EAGVVQSPRYKIIEKKQPVAFWCNPISGHNTLYWYLQNLGQGPELLIRYENEEAVDDSQLPKDRFSAERLKGVDSTLKIQPAELGDSAVYLCASSYAGTGASPLHFGNGTRLTVT.

This clone occurred a few times. V is TRBV5-1 and J is TRBJ1-5, with a weak D call TRBD1 (5 bases). V lost 4 bases to trimming and J lost 2 bases, with 16 bases between them. CDR1 and CDR2 (germline): SGHRS, YFSETQ. The CDR3 sequence is 16 residues long. CDR3: CASSPGGGVGNQPQHF. In nucleotides, the CDR3 is TGCGCCAGCAGCCCTGGTGGGGGGGTAGGCAATCAGCCCCAGCATTTT. The whole variable domain, remainder taken from reference TRBV5-1 and TRBJ1-5, is KAGVTQTPRYLIKTRGQQVTLSCSPISGHRSVSWYQQTPGQGLQFLFEYFSETQRNKGNFPGRFSGRQFSNSRSEMNVSTLELGDSALYLCASSPGGGVGNQPQHFGDGTRLSIL.

J is TRBJ2-1 and V is TRBV5-1, with 7 nucleotides matching TRBD2. CDR1 SGHRS and CDR2 YFSETQ come from the germline V gene. The CDR3 consists of 12 residues. The V gene end was trimmed by 4 bases and the J gene end by 9 bases; junction bases not matched to a gene: 4. CDR3 coding DNA: TGCGCCAGCAGCCCGGGGGGTACTGAGCAGTTCTTC. Translation gives CASSPGGTEQFF.

The rearrangement joins TRBV30 to TRBJ2-7; D perhaps matches TRBD2 (5 bases). This CDR3 region has 11 residues. In germline, CDR1 is GTSNPN, CDR2 SVGIG (reference sequence). Trimming left V 0 bases short and J 7 bases short, with 7 bases between. The CDR3 sequence is CAWSVPGEQYF. CDR3 nucleotides: TGTGCCTGGAGTGTACCGGGAGAGCAGTACTTC. Full variable domain (remainder filled in from reference TRBV30 and TRBJ2-7): SQTIHQWPATLVQPVGSPLSLECTVEGTSNPNLYWYRQAAGRGLQLLFYSVGIGQISSEVPQNLSASRPQDRQFILSSKKLLLSDSGFYLCAWSVPGEQYFGPGTRLTVT.

This clone was seen just once. This chain connects TRBV6-6 to TRBJ2-1; D remains ambiguous. Germline V CDR1 and CDR2: MNHNY, SVGAGI (reference sequence). Trimming took off 2 bases at V and 0 bases at J, with 5 bases between the two ends. CDR3 length equals 14 residues. CDR3 loop: CASSYHSSYNEQFF. The DNA of the CDR3 is TGTGCCAGCAGTTACCACTCCTCCTACAATGAGCAGTTCTTC.

This chain joins TRBV5-1 and TRBJ2-7, with 9 bases that match TRBD1. CDR1 SGHRS and CDR2 YFSETQ come from the germline V gene. The V segment lost 5 bases and the J segment 6 bases; nucleotides outside the gene matches: 9. This CDR3 region has 14 residues. As DNA, the CDR3 is TGCGCCAGCAGTGTCACCGGGACAGGGCTCGAGCAGTACTTC. It codes for CASSVTGTGLEQYF. Full variable domain (missing parts from reference TRBV5-1 and TRBJ2-7): KAGVTQTPRYLIKTRGQQVTLSCSPISGHRSVSWYQQTPGQGLQFLFEYFSETQRNKGNFPGRFSGRQFSNSRSEMNVSTLELGDSALYLCASSVTGTGLEQYFGPGTRLTVT.

The CDR3, as DNA: TGTGCCAGCACTTGGACAGGGGATGACTATGGCTACACCTTC. Encoded protein: CASTWTGDDYGYTF. The chain couples TRBV2 to TRBJ1-2; 9 bases match TRBD1. Trimming removed 7 bases from V and 3 bases from J; junction bases left unmatched: 6. The germline V gene has CDR1 SNHLY and CDR2 FYNNEI. The CDR3 spans 14 residues.

The chain recombines TRBV9 with TRBJ2-2; TRBD2 agrees at 7 bases. The CDR3 totals 20 residues. V dropped 4 bases and J dropped 4; count of bases not matched to a gene: 22. Per germline, CDR1 SGDLS and CDR2 YYNGEE. CDR3 loop: CASSHYDLQREASGTGELFF. The CDR3 DNA is TGTGCCAGCAGCCATTACGATCTACAACGGGAGGCGAGCGGCACCGGGGAGCTGTTTTTT. Full variable domain (remainder filled in from reference TRBV9 and TRBJ2-2): DSGVTQTPKHLITATGQRVTLRCSPRSGDLSVYWYQQSLDQGLQFLIQYYNGEERAKGNILERFSAQQFPDLHSELNLSSLELGDSALYFCASSHYDLQREASGTGELFFGEGSRLTVL.

The rearrangement joins TRBV6-5 to TRBJ1-5; D is unclear. The CDR3 length is 12 residues. V lost 8 bases and J 3 bases, leaving 8 bases between the germline ends. CDR1 and CDR2 from the germline V gene are MNHEY and SVGAGI. The CDR3 DNA follows: TGTGCCAGCGGGCCGGACAATCAGCCCCAGCATTTT. Residues: CASGPDNQPQHF.

This clone was observed a handful of times. The CDR3 DNA sequence: TGTGCCAGCAGCTTTGGTCAGGGGCGATACACCGGGGAGCTGTTTTTT. Its protein product is CASSFGQGRYTGELFF. The chain uses TRBV11-1 and TRBJ2-2; maybe TRBD1 (6 bases). The V and J ends lost 3 bases and 3 bases respectively, with 14 bases between them. The germline V gene has CDR1 SGHAT and CDR2 FQDESV (reference sequence). This CDR3 has 16 amino acids.

In DNA, the CDR3 is TGTGCCAGCAGCCAGGGCGCCTATAATTCACCCCTCCACTTT. It specifies CASSQGAYNSPLHF. V usage is TRBV5-4 and J usage is TRBJ1-6, with a weak D call TRBD1 (5 bases). Germline loops: CDR1 SGHNT, CDR2 YYREEE (reference sequence). The CDR3 runs to 14 residues. V lost 4 bases, J lost 2 bases, and 7 bases lay in between.

The chain is built from TRBV18 and TRBJ1-5; TRBD1 might be the D (6 bases). With 3 bases removed from V and 7 bases from J, the gap between germline ends came to 13 bases. Germline lookup yields CDR1 KGHSH and CDR2 LQKENI. The CDR3 contains 14 residues. As DNA, the CDR3 is TGTGCCAGCTCACCTTTACAGGGAGACCAGCCCCAGCATTTT. This gives the protein CASSPLQGDQPQHF.

This chain joins TRBV10-1 and TRBJ2-7; 12 nucleotides align to TRBD1. CDR3 length equals 14 residues. CDR1 WNHNN and CDR2 SYGVQD come from the germline V gene (reference sequence). Unmatched junction bases numbered 2, after V lost 3 bases and J lost 5 bases. Written as DNA, the CDR3 is TGCGCCAGCAGTGAAGGGACAGGGGGCCACGAGCAGTACTTC. It specifies CASSEGTGGHEQYF.

The chain uses TRBV2 and TRBJ1-5; 10 nucleotides agree with TRBD1. Germline V gene data show CDR1 as SNHLY and CDR2 as FYNNEI. The CDR3 has 15 amino acids. Trimming removed 4 bases from V and 4 bases from J; junction bases left unmatched: 4. The chain's CDR3 is CASSAGQGGNQPQHF. CDR3 nucleotides: TGTGCCAGCAGTGCTGGACAGGGGGGGAATCAGCCCCAGCATTTT.

The V and J genes are TRBV2 and TRBJ1-2, with D possibly TRBD1 on 5 matching bases. The CDR3 sequence is 13 residues long. V gave up 6 bases and J gave up 4 bases, with 12 bases separating them. Germline CDR1 SNHLY, CDR2 FYNNEI. As DNA, the CDR3 is TGTGCCAGCAGGTCAGGGTTGGGCTATGGCTACACCTTC. Translating gives CASRSGLGYGYTF.

This clone is a singleton in its sample. The V call is TRBV6-6, the J call TRBJ2-3; D is possibly TRBD2 (7 bases). The CDR3 spans 13 residues. The V and J ends lost 8 bases and 5 bases respectively, with 14 bases between them. Germline V gene lookup returns CDR1 MNHNY and CDR2 SVGAGI (reference sequence). The CDR3 bases are TGTGCCAGCGGGAGGGGGGGACTAGATACGCAGTATTTT. This codes for CASGRGGLDTQYF.

This clone was counted a single time. This rearrangement joins TRBV19 to TRBJ2-7; 7 bases line up with TRBD1. Germline V CDR1 and CDR2: LNHDA, SQIVND (reference sequence). The CDR3 spans 13 residues. Germline trimming cut 2 bases from V and 3 bases from J; bases unmatched to any gene: 1. This CDR3 is CASSITGDYEQYF. In DNA, the CDR3 is TGTGCCAGTAGTATAACAGGGGACTACGAGCAGTACTTC.

The CDR3 DNA follows: TGTGCCAGCAGTTTGCCACCCACTAGCGGGGTCACAGATACGCAGTATTTT. Residues: CASSLPPTSGVTDTQYF. The rearrangement links TRBV28 to TRBJ2-3; TRBD2 matches at 10 bases. Germline-derived CDR1 and CDR2 are MDHEN and SYDVKM. J was trimmed by 2 bases and V by 3 bases; bases with no gene match: 8. The CDR3 sequence is 17 residues long.